One sample yielded the 18 T cell receptor beta chains listed below, sequenced in a study of blood T cell repertoires in COVID-19. Produced via immunoSEQ multiplex PCR; TCRdb's table is partial and in-frame only. In the table there are 490,000 or so clones, 70% to 90% of which are singletons. The sequenced material came from PBMCs or T cells enriched from blood (not recorded which). The receptors shown here come from a woman between 55 and 75 years old who had recovered from COVID-19.

The chain's CDR3 is CASSEDLAGGRDTQYF. In DNA, the CDR3 is TGTGCCAGTAGCGAAGATCTAGCGGGGGGTCGGGATACGCAGTATTTT. J is TRBJ2-3 and V is TRBV19; TRBD2 aligns across 11 bases. From germline, CDR1 is LNHDA and CDR2 SQIVND (reference sequence). This CDR3 is built from 16 residues. The ends lost 6 bases at V and 6 bases at J; junction bases unmatched: 11.

This clone appeared once. This chain uses TRBV2 with TRBJ2-3; 8 nucleotides line up with TRBD1. The junction had 12 bases not matched to a gene; V was cut back by 6 bases and J by 1 base. The CDR3 runs 17 residues. Germline values: CDR1 SNHLY, CDR2 FYNNEI. CDR3 residues: CASRDRTGSFRTDTQYF. The CDR3 bases are TGTGCCAGCAGGGATAGGACAGGGAGTTTTCGCACAGATACGCAGTATTTT.

This chain connects TRBV7-2 to TRBJ1-2; D is perhaps TRBD1 (5 bases). V was pared by 1 base and J by 4 bases, with 10 bases between. The CDR3 is made up of 14 amino acids. Per the germline V gene, CDR1 is SGHTA and CDR2 is FQGNSA. CDR3 nucleotides: TGTGCCAGCAGCTTAGACGGGGGGACCTATGGCTACACCTTC. Protein product: CASSLDGGTYGYTF.

The chain uses TRBV5-4 and TRBJ1-4; D gene ambiguous. The germline gives CDR1 SGHNT, CDR2 YYREEE (reference sequence). This CDR3 comprises 16 residues. Trimming left V 2 bases short and J 0 bases short, with 11 bases between. CDR3 sequence reads: CASSFRHLATNEKLFF. CDR3 bases: TGTGCCAGCAGCTTTCGACACCTTGCAACTAATGAAAAACTGTTTTTT. Looking up the rest from reference TRBV5-4 and TRBJ1-4 gives the full variable domain: ETGVTQSPTHLIKTRGQQVTLRCSSQSGHNTVSWYQQALGQGPQFIFQYYREEENGRGNFPPRFSGLQFPNYSSELNVNALELDDSALYLCASSFRHLATNEKLFFGSGTQLSVL.

The chain joins TRBV11-2 to TRBJ1-4; weak D call: TRBD1 (5 bases). This CDR3 region has 16 residues. Germline CDR1 and CDR2: SGHAT and FQNNGV. V lost 5 bases to trimming and J lost 0 bases, with 13 bases between them. The CDR3 region has the DNA TGTGCCAGCAGCCGGGGGGGTCGGGCAACTAATGAAAAACTGTTTTTT. Translated, it gives CASSRGGRATNEKLFF. The full variable domain, its missing parts supplied by reference TRBV11-2 and TRBJ1-4, is EAGVAQSPRYKIIEKRQSVAFWCNPISGHATLYWYQQILGQGPKLLIQFQNNGVVDDSQLPKDRFSAERLKGVDSTLKIQPAKLEDSAVYLCASSRGGRATNEKLFFGSGTQLSVL.

The V and J genes are TRBV14 and TRBJ1-2; D possibly corresponds to TRBD1 (6 bases). The CDR3 is 15 amino acids. V dropped 4 bases and J dropped 2 bases, with 14 bases sitting between them. Germline loops: CDR1 SGHDN, CDR2 FVKESK. CDR3 DNA: TGTGCCAGCAGCCCCCTAGGGGGGGAAAACTATGGCTACACCTTC. It specifies CASSPLGGENYGYTF.

V and J are TRBV10-1 and TRBJ2-3, with TRBD1 identical over 9 bases. Germline values: CDR1 WNHNN, CDR2 SYGVQD (reference sequence). Trimming cost V 0 bases and J 4 bases; bases outside gene matches: 2. The CDR3 spans 15 residues. The CDR3 region has the DNA TGCGCCAGCAGTGAGTCGACAGGGGGGCCAGATACGCAGTATTTT. Amino acid sequence: CASSESTGGPDTQYF.

V usage is TRBV3-1 (or the pseudogene TRBV3-2) and J usage is TRBJ2-3, with 11 bases matching TRBD2. The CDR3 spans 16 residues. CDR1 is LGHDT, CDR2 YNNKEL, per germline (reference sequence). The J segment lost 6 bases and the V segment lost 2 bases, leaving 7 bases of the junction unmatched. The CDR3: CASSQRGLAGRDTQYF. The DNA of the CDR3 is TGTGCCAGCAGCCAACGTGGACTAGCGGGCAGGGATACGCAGTATTTT.

The V and J genes are TRBV19 and TRBJ1-2, with D uncertain. The germline CDR1 and CDR2 sequences are LNHDA and SQIVND (reference sequence). Trimming left V 6 bases short and J 4 bases short, with 15 bases between. There are 14 residues in the CDR3. The CDR3, as DNA: TGTGCCAGTAGACCGGAGGCGCGTGGCTATGGCTACACCTTC. The encoded protein is CASRPEARGYGYTF.

J is TRBJ2-3 and V is TRBV5-4; no clear D. CDR1 is SGHNT and CDR2 is YYREEE in the germline V gene (reference sequence). The CDR3 sequence is 10 residues long. V lost 10 bases and J lost 1, with 4 bases in between. The CDR3 DNA reads TGTGCCGGAGGCACAGATACGCAGTATTTT. It encodes CAGGTDTQYF.

The V gene is TRBV6-5, the J gene TRBJ2-7, with TRBD2 as a possible D gene (7 bases). Per germline, CDR1 MNHEY and CDR2 SVGAGI. The CDR3 is 15 amino acids. V was clipped by 4 bases and J by 0 bases, with 13 bases between them. The CDR3 sequence is CASSSAGASSYEQYF. CDR3 bases: TGTGCCAGCAGTTCTGCGGGGGCGAGCTCCTACGAGCAGTACTTC.

V is TRBV6-5 and J is TRBJ2-1; D is unresolved. The germline V and J ends were trimmed by 6 bases and 4 bases, with 10 bases remaining between them. There are 13 residues in the CDR3. Germline CDR1 reads MNHEY; CDR2 reads SVGAGI. The CDR3 sequence: CASSDTPYNEQFF. The CDR3 nucleotides read TGTGCCAGCAGCGACACACCGTACAATGAGCAGTTCTTC.

V gene TRBV6-5 combines with J gene TRBJ1-1; D unclear. V lost 2 bases, J lost 1 base, and 8 bases lay in between. Germline values: CDR1 MNHEY, CDR2 SVGAGI. The CDR3 runs 14 residues. This chain's CDR3 is CASSYREGNTEAFF. The CDR3 DNA sequence: TGTGCCAGCAGTTACAGGGAGGGGAACACTGAAGCTTTCTTT.

In DNA form, the CDR3 reads TGTGCCAGTACCCTTACAGGGGGCGGCGGCTACACCTTC. This sequence encodes CASTLTGGGGYTF. The chain links TRBV19 to TRBJ1-2; the match to TRBD1 covers 9 bases. Germline V gene lookup returns CDR1 LNHDA and CDR2 SQIVND (reference sequence). V dropped 7 bases and J dropped 8; count of bases not matched to a gene: 8. CDR3 length: 13 residues.

The rearrangement links TRBV5-1 to TRBJ1-6; 9 nucleotides agree with TRBD1. The CDR3 is made up of 15 amino acids. The V and J ends lost 0 bases and 5 bases, in that order; junction bases with no gene match: 0. Per the germline V gene, CDR1 is SGHRS and CDR2 is YFSETQ. The CDR3 DNA sequence: TGCGCCAGCAGCTTGGGGGACAGGGATAATTCACCCCTCCACTTT. Translation: CASSLGDRDNSPLHF.

V gene TRBV28 combines with J gene TRBJ2-2; 10 positions match TRBD1. V lost 7 bases, J lost 5 bases, and 7 bases stayed unmatched. Per the germline V gene, CDR1 is MDHEN and CDR2 is SYDVKM. The CDR3 length is 15 residues. The CDR3 spells CASTRGTGETGELFF. CDR3 nucleotides: TGTGCCAGCACCAGGGGGACAGGGGAAACCGGGGAGCTGTTTTTT.

V gene TRBV12-5 combines with J gene TRBJ2-3; TRBD1 matches 10 bases. The CDR3 runs to 18 residues. V shed 0 bases and J 6 bases; nucleotides not matched to a gene: 12. Germline V gives CDR1 LGHNT, CDR2 FRNRAP. CDR3 DNA: TGTGCTAGTGGTTTGGTTTTACACGTCGGGACAGGGGAGGATACGCAGTATTTT. Its translation is CASGLVLHVGTGEDTQYF.

This chain joins TRBV19 and TRBJ2-3, with 8 bases identical to TRBD2. CDR3 length equals 14 residues. From germline, CDR1 is LNHDA and CDR2 SQIVND (reference sequence). Trimming took 3 bases from V and 5 from J; bases not matched to a gene: 4. This CDR3 reads CASSIIGRGDTQYF. The DNA for the CDR3 is TGTGCCAGTAGTATCATCGGGAGGGGAGATACGCAGTATTTT.